These T cell receptor beta chains were read from a single sample in a study of identical twins. TCRdb re-called the 5' RACE reads with MiXCR, one entry per CDR3 protein. The sample holds about 520,000 distinct CDR3 sequences, less than 25% seen once. These data also formed part of another study, on T cells expressing NK-cell markers.

Specimen: CD4+ T cells sorted from blood. The receptors were sampled from a woman aged 18 to 35 in good health. The CDR3 runs from the conserved cysteine through the conserved F or W. The D gene is left open where the match is weak. Clone size, where shown, is once, few, many, or a class for clones that have expanded.

d_call cdr3_length j_call clone_size v_call cdr3_aa cdr3_nt
TRBD2 16 TRBJ2-3 - TRBV5-1 CASSYPEGGLTDTQYF TGCGCCAGCAGCTATCCTGAGGGAGGGCTCACAGATACGCAGTATTTT
- 15 TRBJ2-7 few TRBV20-1 CSARSGGVGGYEQYF TGCAGTGCTAGAAGCGGTGGGGTAGGGGGCTACGAGCAGTACTTC
- 14 TRBJ2-7 once TRBV5-1 CASSLRSGPTEQYF TGCGCCAGCAGCTTGAGGTCAGGTCCCACCGAGCAGTACTTC
- 17 TRBJ2-2 - TRBV3-1 CASSQEPSGGPAGELFF TGTGCCAGCAGCCAAGAACCTAGTGGAGGGCCTGCCGGGGAGCTGTTTTTT
TRBD2 17 TRBJ2-5 - TRBV5-1 CASSFFPVGTNQETQYF TGCGCCAGCAGCTTCTTCCCCGTAGGGACTAACCAAGAGACCCAGTACTTC
- 14 TRBJ1-5 - TRBV7-9 CASSRGSADQPQHF TGTGCCAGCAGTCGAGGGAGCGCAGATCAGCCCCAGCATTTT
- 14 TRBJ1-1 - TRBV3-1 CASSLGEGQPEAFF TGTGCCAGCAGCCTTGGGGAAGGGCAGCCTGAAGCTTTCTTT
- 12 TRBJ1-1 - TRBV29-1 CSVEGFVTEAFF TGCAGCGTCGAAGGTTTTGTCACTGAAGCTTTCTTT
- 14 TRBJ2-3 many TRBV7-9 CASSLAKQTDTQYF TGTGCCAGCAGTTTAGCCAAGCAGACAGATACGCAGTATTTT
- 13 TRBJ1-2 many TRBV12-3/TRBV12-4 CASSDTGGAGYTF TGTGCCAGCAGTGATACCGGAGGAGCTGGCTACACCTTC
- 13 TRBJ2-1 - TRBV30 CAWSVATTAVGYF TGTGCCTGGAGTGTGGCGACTACAGCGGTTGGGTACTTC
- 16 TRBJ2-7 - TRBV27 CASSSLLRRSSYEQYF TGTGCCAGCAGTTCCCTGCTCCGAAGGAGCTCCTACGAGCAGTACTTC